This entry describes one TCR beta chain. Trimming at V came to 5 bases and at J to 3 bases, leaving 8 bases not matched to a gene. The germline V gene has CDR1 SGHNT and CDR2 YYREEE (reference sequence). The CDR3 consists of 15 residues. Vbeta (60) and Jbeta (13) primers were used in the PCR. In the original workflow: The count from a later analysis was tens of millions of unique TCR beta chains, 9.5 million to 13 million of them shared. Using immunoSEQ multiplex PCR, the repertoire was profiled, and TCRdb retains in-frame clones only, with some absent. V and J calls and clone size are those listed in that table; D and trimming were worked out from the DNA. The table lists 90,000 to 140,000 clones, 78% of them singletons. The entry originates in a study of cytomegalovirus exposure and HLA in healthy donors.

The chain links TRBV5-4 to TRBJ2-3; 8 bases line up with TRBD2. The sample was PBMCs. This clonotype was obtained from a male donor in good health and CMV-seronegative. This CDR3 is CASSLQREITDTQYF. In nucleotides, the CDR3 is TGTGCCAGCAGTCTCCAGCGGGAGATAACAGATACGCAGTATTTT.